The rows below give T cell receptor beta chains drawn from one sample of a study of graft-versus-host responses after intestinal transplantation. Their antigen targets remain unknown. Only in-frame clones appear in the TCRdb table, and some are missing; sequencing was by immunoSEQ multiplex PCR. Of some 90,000 clones in the sample, about four fifths were seen once. The sequenced sample was unstimulated CD4+ T cells sorted from spleen or lymph node cells, obtained before intestinal transplant. These receptors were taken from a human donor who received an intestinal transplant. The CDR3 runs from the conserved cysteine through the conserved F or W. Fields, in order: clone size, D gene, J gene, V gene, CDR3 DNA, CDR3 protein. A D gene is named only where the DNA matches it firmly. For some rows the clone size is stated as once, few or many, or as a class when expanded; others skip it.

size: NA
D: NA
J: TRBJ2-4
V: TRBV29-1
DNA: TGCAGCGTTATTTCGGGGTACGACATTCAGTACTTC
CDR3: CSVISGYDIQYF

size: NA
D: NA
J: TRBJ1-5
V: TRBV28
DNA: TGTGCCAGCAGTTTTCCCCGATCGGCGGGGCAGCCCCAGCATTTT
CDR3: CASSFPRSAGQPQHF

size: NA
D: TRBD2
J: TRBJ2-1
V: TRBV4-2
DNA: TGTGCCAGCAGCCAAGATCCCCCGACTAGCAGGCACAATGAGCAGTTCTTC
CDR3: CASSQDPPTSRHNEQFF

size: NA
D: TRBD1
J: TRBJ1-4
V: TRBV5-6
DNA: TGTGCCAGCAGCTTGGAGACAGGGGAGGAAAAACTGTTTTTT
CDR3: CASSLETGEEKLFF

size: NA
D: TRBD1
J: TRBJ2-3
V: TRBV30
DNA: TGTGCCTGGAGTTTAGGGGGCCGGAGCACAGATACGCAGTATTTT
CDR3: CAWSLGGRSTDTQYF

size: NA
D: TRBD1
J: TRBJ2-7
V: TRBV6-5
DNA: TGTGCCAGCAGAACGGGACAGGTGGGCTCCTACGAGCAGTACTTC
CDR3: CASRTGQVGSYEQYF

size: NA
D: TRBD1
J: TRBJ2-7
V: TRBV28
DNA: TGTGCCAGCGGACTCCTCCCGGGACAGGGGCAGTACGAGCAGTACTTC
CDR3: CASGLLPGQGQYEQYF

size: NA
D: TRBD2
J: TRBJ2-7
V: TRBV19
DNA: TGTGCCAGTAGGTCGGGCGGAGCGGGATACTACGAGCAGTACTTC
CDR3: CASRSGGAGYYEQYF

size: NA
D: TRBD1
J: TRBJ1-6
V: TRBV6-4
DNA: TGTGCCAGCAGTGTAGACAGGGATTCACCCCTCCACTTT
CDR3: CASSVDRDSPLHF

size: NA
D: NA
J: TRBJ1-4
V: TRBV6-5
DNA: TGTGCCAGCACCGAGAGGTCGGCTAATGAAAAACTGTTTTTT
CDR3: CASTERSANEKLFF

size: NA
D: TRBD2
J: TRBJ2-2
V: TRBV28
DNA: TGTGCCAGCAGTTTATGGCCAGGGGGAGTTAGCGGGAGCGGGTCCACCGGGGAGCTGTTTTTT
CDR3: CASSLWPGGVSGSGSTGELFF

size: NA
D: TRBD2
J: TRBJ2-7
V: TRBV2
DNA: TGTGCCAGCCGAACTAGCGGGGGAACCCACGAGCAGTACTTC
CDR3: CASRTSGGTHEQYF

size: NA
D: TRBD1
J: TRBJ1-1
V: TRBV15
DNA: TGTGCCACCAGCAGGGGACAGGGGGGCAACACTGAAGCTTTCTTT
CDR3: CATSRGQGGNTEAFF

size: NA
D: TRBD2
J: TRBJ2-3
V: TRBV6-4
DNA: TGTGCCAGCAGTGACTCGATTGGGACTAGCGGGGTCACAGATACGCAGTATTTT
CDR3: CASSDSIGTSGVTDTQYF

size: NA
D: TRBD1
J: TRBJ1-4
V: TRBV2
DNA: TGTGCCAGCAGCAGGGGGACAGTTGATAATGAAAAACTGTTTTTT
CDR3: CASSRGTVDNEKLFF

size: once
D: TRBD2
J: TRBJ2-1
V: TRBV5-5
DNA: TGTGCCAGCAGCTTGGGACTAGCGGGTAAGGTCAATGAGCAGTTCTTC
CDR3: CASSLGLAGKVNEQFF

size: NA
D: NA
J: TRBJ2-5
V: TRBV15
DNA: TGTGCCACCAGCAGAGGAGTTTGGCAAGAGACCCAGTACTTC
CDR3: CATSRGVWQETQYF

size: once
D: NA
J: TRBJ1-5
V: TRBV6-1
DNA: TGTGCCAGCAGTTCCCAGGGCGGTGGCCAGCCCCAGCATTTT
CDR3: CASSSQGGGQPQHF

size: few
D: TRBD1
J: TRBJ2-5
V: TRBV5-1
DNA: TGCGCCAGCAGCTTTTATACAGGGGTAGGAGAGACCCAGTACTTC
CDR3: CASSFYTGVGETQYF

size: NA
D: TRBD2
J: TRBJ2-5
V: TRBV19
DNA: TGTGCCAGTAGTATAGATGGAGCGGGGGGGGCCACAGAGACCCAGTACTTC
CDR3: CASSIDGAGGATETQYF

size: NA
D: NA
J: TRBJ2-7
V: TRBV28
DNA: TGTGCCAGCAGTGGGCCCGGACAAACCTACGAGCAGTACTTC
CDR3: CASSGPGQTYEQYF

size: NA
D: TRBD2
J: TRBJ2-1
V: TRBV7-2
DNA: TGTGCCAGCAGCAGAACTAGCGGGGGGTACAATGAGCAGTTCTTC
CDR3: CASSRTSGGYNEQFF

size: NA
D: NA
J: TRBJ2-7
V: TRBV4-2
DNA: TGTGCCAGCAGCCAAGATCGCTACGAGCAGTACTTC
CDR3: CASSQDRYEQYF

size: NA
D: TRBD1
J: TRBJ1-2
V: TRBV29-1
DNA: TGCAGCGTTGACAGGGGGAACTATGGCTACACCTTC
CDR3: CSVDRGNYGYTF

size: NA
D: NA
J: TRBJ1-1
V: TRBV5-1
DNA: TGCGCCAGCAGCCTACAGACGAACACTGAAGCTTTCTTT
CDR3: CASSLQTNTEAFF

size: NA
D: TRBD1
J: TRBJ1-4
V: TRBV29-1
DNA: TGCAGCGTTGAGGGAGGTACAGGGGTGGCTGAAAAACTGTTTTTT
CDR3: CSVEGGTGVAEKLFF

size: NA
D: TRBD1
J: TRBJ1-2
V: TRBV4-1
DNA: TGCGCCAGCAGCCAAGTTGGGACAGGGGGCAGCTATGGCTACACCTTC
CDR3: CASSQVGTGGSYGYTF

size: NA
D: TRBD1
J: TRBJ1-6
V: TRBV27
DNA: TGTGCCAGCAGCAGACACCGGACAGGGGGCGAATATAATTCACCCCTCCACTTT
CDR3: CASSRHRTGGEYNSPLHF

size: NA
D: NA
J: TRBJ2-1
V: TRBV5-1
DNA: TGCGCCAGCGGGGAAGGTCCCGCGGGGACCTCCTACAATGAGCAGTTCTTC
CDR3: CASGEGPAGTSYNEQFF

size: NA
D: NA
J: TRBJ1-5
V: TRBV7-2
DNA: TGTGCCAGCAGCAGGACAGTAAGCAATCAGCCCCAGCATTTT
CDR3: CASSRTVSNQPQHF

size: NA
D: NA
J: TRBJ2-1
V: TRBV19
DNA: TGTGCCAGTAAATCGGGGGTCTCCTACAATGAGCAGTTCTTC
CDR3: CASKSGVSYNEQFF

size: NA
D: NA
J: TRBJ2-7
V: TRBV9
DNA: TGTGCCAGTGGTACAAACTCCTACGAGCAGTACTTC
CDR3: CASGTNSYEQYF

size: NA
D: NA
J: TRBJ1-5
V: TRBV28
DNA: TGTGCCAGCAGCCAAAATCAGCCCCAGCATTTT
CDR3: CASSQNQPQHF

size: NA
D: NA
J: TRBJ2-7
V: TRBV30
DNA: TGTGCCTGGAGTGCCACTCAGGGTAGGGAGCAGTACTTC
CDR3: CAWSATQGREQYF

size: NA
D: TRBD1
J: TRBJ1-4
V: TRBV5-1
DNA: TGCGCCAGCAGCTTCCTAGGACAGGGTACTGAAAAACTGTTTTTT
CDR3: CASSFLGQGTEKLFF

size: NA
D: TRBD2
J: TRBJ2-2
V: TRBV30
DNA: TGTGCCTGGAGGGGACGAGCGGGGAGTCGAACCGGGGAGCTGTTTTTT
CDR3: CAWRGRAGSRTGELFF

size: once
D: NA
J: TRBJ2-1
V: TRBV7-9
DNA: TGTGCCAGCAGTCGCCGGGACAATGAGCAGTTCTTC
CDR3: CASSRRDNEQFF

size: NA
D: TRBD1
J: TRBJ2-1
V: TRBV6-6
DNA: TGTGCCAGCAGTTACGGACAGGGTGTCGGCAATGAGCAGTTCTTC
CDR3: CASSYGQGVGNEQFF

size: once
D: NA
J: TRBJ2-7
V: TRBV28
DNA: TGTGCCAGCAGTTTTGGGGGCCTCAACATTTTCGAGCAGTACTTC
CDR3: CASSFGGLNIFEQYF

size: NA
D: NA
J: TRBJ2-7
V: TRBV6-5
DNA: TGTGCCAGCAGGACGGACAGCTTAACCTACGAGCAGTACTTC
CDR3: CASRTDSLTYEQYF